This T cell receptor (beta chain) was documented in a study of T cell responses to AZD1222 COVID-19 vaccine. Whole-study results and caveats: Donors were chiefly white British, with a greater number of females, and clonal diversity was perhaps underestimated. Spike-specific TCR breadth and depth were elevated following two AZD1222 doses. Vaccine-related CD4 TCRs covered spike, predominating at 160-218 and 743-854.

Comments on this clone: The antigen is unknown.

The CDR3 has 16 amino acids. Germline lookup yields CDR1 KGHSH and CDR2 LQKENI. V was clipped by 2 bases and J by 1 base; unmatched bases: 4. Sequencing was performed with immunoSEQ multiplex PCR; in TCRdb, only in-frame clones are kept and a portion is missing. The sample includes 100,000 to 150,000 clones, 90% to 95% of them seen just once. The receptor was derived from an adult in good health. The source material was peripheral blood, sampled on day 0 of AZD1222 vaccination. The V and J genes are TRBV18 and TRBJ2-7; 11 bases are shared with TRBD1. Here the CDR3 DNA reads TGTGCCAGCTCACCAGGACAGGGGGCTAGGTCCTACGAGCAGTACTTC. Protein sequence: CASSPGQGARSYEQYF.